The rows below give T cell receptor beta chains drawn from one sample of a study of cytomegalovirus exposure and HLA in healthy donors. Sequenced by immunoSEQ multiplex PCR; TCRdb stores in-frame clones only, minus some. The sample consists of 200,000 to 250,000 clones, under 80% of them appearing once. Sequences were obtained from PBMCs. These receptors were collected from a woman in her twenties or thirties in good health and CMV-seronegative. Both conserved end residues are part of each CDR3. The D gene is left open where the match is weak. The listing skips clone size in some rows; elsewhere it reads once, few, many or a size class.

abundance	j_gene	v_gene	d_gene	CDR3aa	CDR3nt
NA	TRBJ1-1	TRBV30	TRBD1	CAWDGQGLTEAFF	TGTGCCTGGGACGGACAGGGCCTCACTGAAGCTTTCTTT
NA	TRBJ2-7	TRBV6-6	TRBD2	CASSIAGTSYEQYF	TGTGCCAGCAGCATAGCGGGGACCTCCTACGAGCAGTACTTC
NA	TRBJ1-2	TRBV2	NA	CASTRGLYGYTF	TGTGCCAGCACCAGGGGTCTCTATGGCTACACCTTC
NA	TRBJ2-7	TRBV10-2	NA	CASRETSIGSYEQYF	TGCGCCAGCAGGGAGACTAGTATTGGATCTTACGAGCAGTACTTC
NA	TRBJ2-3	TRBV7-9	NA	CASSLSIADTQYF	TGTGCCAGCAGCCTCTCCATTGCGGATACGCAGTATTTT
NA	TRBJ1-3	TRBV2	NA	CASTGVRTGNTIYF	TGTGCCAGCACCGGTGTGAGGACTGGAAACACCATATATTTT
NA	TRBJ2-7	TRBV6-1	NA	CASTVDYEQYF	TGTGCCAGCACGGTCGACTACGAGCAGTACTTC
NA	TRBJ1-2	TRBV21-1	NA	CASSKGDTHYGYSF	TGTGCCAGCAGCAAAGGGGACACACACTATGGCTACTCCTTC
NA	TRBJ2-1	TRBV27	NA	CASSLLNEQFF	TGTGCCAGCAGTCTTCTCAATGAGCAGTTCTTC
NA	TRBJ1-5	TRBV12-1	NA	CAGRRTKGPQHF	TGTGCCGGACGCAGGACTAAGGGGCCCCAGCATTTT
NA	TRBJ2-1	TRBV29-1	TRBD1	CSGWTGAANEQFF	TGCAGCGGTTGGACAGGGGCAGCGAATGAGCAGTTCTTC
NA	TRBJ2-5	TRBV15	NA	CATSRDWGGGQQETQYF	TGTGCCACCAGCAGAGATTGGGGCGGGGGCCAACAAGAGACCCAGTACTTC
NA	TRBJ1-2	TRBV25-1	TRBD1	CASSEWEGGGYTF	TGTGCCAGCAGTGAATGGGAAGGGGGCGGCTACACCTTC
few	TRBJ2-3	TRBV6-4	NA	CASSAGASTDTQYF	TGTGCCAGCTCTGCGGGGGCTAGCACAGATACGCAGTATTTT
NA	TRBJ2-1	TRBV7-8	TRBD1	CASSPGQNNEQFF	TGTGCCAGCAGCCCGGGACAGAACAATGAGCAGTTCTTC
NA	TRBJ1-4	TRBV27	NA	CASSPTGSTNEKLFF	TGTGCCAGCAGTCCTACAGGGTCCACTAATGAAAAACTGTTTTTT
NA	TRBJ2-6	TRBV29-1	NA	CSATGDSSSGANVLTF	TGCAGCGCCACGGGGGACTCTTCCTCTGGGGCCAACGTCCTGACTTTC
NA	TRBJ2-2	TRBV5-1	TRBD1	CASSFRTGDIGELFF	TGCGCCAGCAGTTTCCGGACAGGGGATATCGGGGAGCTGTTTTTT
NA	TRBJ1-2	TRBV6-6	NA	CASSLTENYGYTF	TGTGCCAGCAGCCTCACAGAAAACTATGGCTACACCTTC
once	TRBJ1-6	TRBV5-1	TRBD1	CASSLGSTGGGSPLHF	TGCGCCAGCAGCTTGGGATCCACAGGGGGAGGATCACCCCTCCACTTT
NA	TRBJ1-3	TRBV7-9	NA	CASSRQSGNTIYF	TGTGCCAGCAGCCGACAGAGTGGAAACACCATATATTTT
NA	TRBJ2-3	TRBV20-1	NA	CSARYSDTQYF	TGCAGTGCTAGATATTCGGATACGCAGTATTTT
NA	TRBJ1-1	TRBV7-6	NA	CASSLRGNTEAFF	TGTGCCAGCAGCTTACGGGGGAACACTGAAGCTTTCTTT
NA	TRBJ1-2	TRBV4-2	NA	CASSQPQDNYGYTF	TGTGCCAGCAGCCAACCACAGGACAACTATGGCTACACCTTC
NA	TRBJ2-4	TRBV2	TRBD1	CATHRDSKNIQYF	TGTGCCACCCACAGGGACAGTAAAAACATTCAGTACTTC
NA	TRBJ1-1	TRBV30	NA	CAWGRQGFPEAFF	TGTGCCTGGGGAAGGCAGGGCTTTCCTGAAGCTTTCTTT
once	TRBJ1-2	TRBV7-9	TRBD1	CSSSLAGQINYGYTF	TGTTCCAGCAGCTTAGCGGGACAGATTAACTATGGCTACACCTTC
NA	TRBJ1-2	TRBV4-1	NA	CASSPSDSTYYGYTF	TGCGCCAGCAGCCCCTCCGACAGTACCTACTATGGCTACACCTTC
NA	TRBJ1-4	TRBV9	TRBD1	CASSVGGQGREKLFF	TGTGCCAGCAGCGTAGGGGGACAGGGTCGTGAAAAACTGTTTTTT
NA	TRBJ2-1	TRBV5-6	TRBD2	CASSFSGWDEQFF	TGTGCCAGCAGCTTTAGCGGGTGGGATGAGCAGTTCTTC
NA	TRBJ2-2	TRBV11-3	TRBD1	CASSLAQGAPGELFF	TGTGCCAGCAGCTTGGCCCAGGGGGCCCCCGGGGAGCTGTTTTTT